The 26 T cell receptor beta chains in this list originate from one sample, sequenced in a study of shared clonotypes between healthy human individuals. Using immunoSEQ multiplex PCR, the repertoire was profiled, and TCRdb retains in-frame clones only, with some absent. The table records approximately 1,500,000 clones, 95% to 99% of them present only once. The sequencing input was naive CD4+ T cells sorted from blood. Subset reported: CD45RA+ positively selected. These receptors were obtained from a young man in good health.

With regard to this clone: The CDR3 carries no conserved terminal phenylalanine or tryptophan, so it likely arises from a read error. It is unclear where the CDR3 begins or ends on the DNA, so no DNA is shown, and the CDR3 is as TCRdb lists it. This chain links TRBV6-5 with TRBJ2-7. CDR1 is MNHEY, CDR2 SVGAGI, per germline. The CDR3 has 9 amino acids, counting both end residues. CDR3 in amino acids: CASSHRNGR.

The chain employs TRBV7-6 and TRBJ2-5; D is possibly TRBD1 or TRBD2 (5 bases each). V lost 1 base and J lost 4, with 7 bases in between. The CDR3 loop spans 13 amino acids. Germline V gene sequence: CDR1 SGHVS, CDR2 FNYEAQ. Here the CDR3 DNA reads TGTGCCAGCAGCTTAGAGAGGGGAGAGACCCAGTACTTC. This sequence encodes CASSLERGETQYF.

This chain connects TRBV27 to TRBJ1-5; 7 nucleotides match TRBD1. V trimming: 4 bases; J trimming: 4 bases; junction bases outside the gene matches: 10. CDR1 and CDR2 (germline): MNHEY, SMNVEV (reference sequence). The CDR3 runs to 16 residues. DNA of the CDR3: TGTGCCAGCAGTTCGTTTCTAGACAGGGATAATCAGCCCCAGCATTTT. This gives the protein CASSSFLDRDNQPQHF.

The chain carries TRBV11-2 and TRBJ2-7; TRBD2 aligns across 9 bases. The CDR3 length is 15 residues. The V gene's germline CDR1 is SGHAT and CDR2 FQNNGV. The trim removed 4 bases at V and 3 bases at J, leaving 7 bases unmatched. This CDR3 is CASSYTTSGHYEQYF. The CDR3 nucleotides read TGTGCCAGCAGCTACACTACTAGCGGGCACTACGAGCAGTACTTC.

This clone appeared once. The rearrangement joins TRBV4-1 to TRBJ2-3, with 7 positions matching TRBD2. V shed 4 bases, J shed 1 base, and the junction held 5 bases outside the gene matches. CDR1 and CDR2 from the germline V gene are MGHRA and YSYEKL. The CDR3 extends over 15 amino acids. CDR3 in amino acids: CASSPTSGGTDTQYF. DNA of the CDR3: TGCGCCAGCAGCCCGACCAGCGGGGGCACAGATACGCAGTATTTT.

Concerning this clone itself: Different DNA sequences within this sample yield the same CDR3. The CDR3 loop is CASSPLGQGYEQYF. CDR3 DNA sequence: TGTGCCAGCTCACCTCTAGGACAGGGTTACGAGCAGTACTTC. The V gene is TRBV18, the J gene TRBJ2-7; 8 positions agree with TRBD1. Trimming took 3 bases from V and 4 from J; bases not matched to a gene: 5. The V gene's germline CDR1 is KGHSH and CDR2 LQKENI. This CDR3 has 14 residues.

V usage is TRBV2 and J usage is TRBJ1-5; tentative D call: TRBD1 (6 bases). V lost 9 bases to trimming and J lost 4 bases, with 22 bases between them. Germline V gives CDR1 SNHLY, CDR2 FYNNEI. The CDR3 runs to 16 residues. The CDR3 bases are TGTGCCAGTGGGGTGGACAGACTGGTGGGGAATCAGCCCCAGCATTTT. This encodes CASGVDRLVGNQPQHF.

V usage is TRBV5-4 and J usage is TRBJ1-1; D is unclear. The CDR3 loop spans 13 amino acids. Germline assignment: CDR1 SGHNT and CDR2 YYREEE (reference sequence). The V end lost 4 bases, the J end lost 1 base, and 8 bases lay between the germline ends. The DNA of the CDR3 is TGTGCCAGCAGCCCCACCTCGAACACTGAAGCTTTCTTT. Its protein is CASSPTSNTEAFF.

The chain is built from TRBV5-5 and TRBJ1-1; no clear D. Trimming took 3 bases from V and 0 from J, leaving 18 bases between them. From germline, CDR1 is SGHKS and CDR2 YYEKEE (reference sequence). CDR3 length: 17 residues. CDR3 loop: CASSSTSDHNLNTEAFF. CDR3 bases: TGTGCCAGCAGCTCGACAAGCGACCACAATTTGAACACTGAAGCTTTCTTT.

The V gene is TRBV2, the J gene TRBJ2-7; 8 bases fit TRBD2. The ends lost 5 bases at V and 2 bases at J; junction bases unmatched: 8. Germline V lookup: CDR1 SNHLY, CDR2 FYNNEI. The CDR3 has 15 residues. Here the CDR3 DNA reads TGTGCCAGCAGTCGACAGGCGGGAGGTACCTACGAGCAGTACTTC. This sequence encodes CASSRQAGGTYEQYF. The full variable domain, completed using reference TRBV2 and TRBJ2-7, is EPEVTQTPSHQVTQMGQEVILRCVPISNHLYFYWYRQILGQKVEFLVSFYNNEISEKSEIFDDQFSVERPDGSNFTLKIRSTKLEDSAMYFCASSRQAGGTYEQYFGPGTRLTVT.

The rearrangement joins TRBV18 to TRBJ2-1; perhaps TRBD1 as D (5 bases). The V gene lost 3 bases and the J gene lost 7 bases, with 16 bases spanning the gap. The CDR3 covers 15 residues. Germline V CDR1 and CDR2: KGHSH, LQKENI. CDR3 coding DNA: TGTGCCAGCTCACCTAACTCAGGGTTTGAGAATGAGCAGTTCTTC. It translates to CASSPNSGFENEQFF.

The CDR3 nucleotides read TGTGCCACCACGGAGGGATCCGGCTACACCTTC. Residues: CATTEGSGYTF. The chain joins TRBV2 to TRBJ1-2; D is uncertain. Trimming pared 10 bases from V and 8 bases from J, leaving 14 bases between. CDR1 is SNHLY and CDR2 is FYNNEI in the germline V gene. This CDR3 region has 11 residues.

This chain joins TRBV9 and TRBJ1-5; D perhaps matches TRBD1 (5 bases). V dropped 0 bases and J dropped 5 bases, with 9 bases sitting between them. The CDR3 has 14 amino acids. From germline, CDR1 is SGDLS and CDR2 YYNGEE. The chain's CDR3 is CASSVGGTYQPQHF. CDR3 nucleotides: TGTGCCAGCAGCGTAGGAGGGACTTATCAGCCCCAGCATTTT. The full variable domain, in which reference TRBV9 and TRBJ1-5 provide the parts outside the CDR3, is DSGVTQTPKHLITATGQRVTLRCSPRSGDLSVYWYQQSLDQGLQFLIQYYNGEERAKGNILERFSAQQFPDLHSELNLSSLELGDSALYFCASSVGGTYQPQHFGDGTRLSIL.

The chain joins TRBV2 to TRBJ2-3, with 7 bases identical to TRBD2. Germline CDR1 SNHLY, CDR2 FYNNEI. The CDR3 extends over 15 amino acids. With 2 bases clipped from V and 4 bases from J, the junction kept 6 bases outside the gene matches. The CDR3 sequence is CASSERRLAADTQYF. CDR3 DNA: TGTGCCAGCAGTGAAAGGAGGCTAGCGGCAGATACGCAGTATTTT.

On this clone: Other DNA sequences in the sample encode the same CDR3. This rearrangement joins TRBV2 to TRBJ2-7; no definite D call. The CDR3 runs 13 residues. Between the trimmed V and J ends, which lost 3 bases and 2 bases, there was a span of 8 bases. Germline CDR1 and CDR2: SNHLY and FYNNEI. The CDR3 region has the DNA TGTGCCAGCAGTGATGGTAGGACCTACGAGCAGTACTTC. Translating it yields CASSDGRTYEQYF.

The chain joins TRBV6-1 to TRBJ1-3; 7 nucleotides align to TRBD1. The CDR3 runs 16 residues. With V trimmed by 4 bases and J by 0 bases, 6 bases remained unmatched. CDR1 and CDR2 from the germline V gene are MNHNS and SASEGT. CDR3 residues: CASSGYRGVSGNTIYF. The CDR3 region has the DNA TGTGCCAGCAGTGGCTACAGGGGCGTCTCTGGAAACACCATATATTTT.

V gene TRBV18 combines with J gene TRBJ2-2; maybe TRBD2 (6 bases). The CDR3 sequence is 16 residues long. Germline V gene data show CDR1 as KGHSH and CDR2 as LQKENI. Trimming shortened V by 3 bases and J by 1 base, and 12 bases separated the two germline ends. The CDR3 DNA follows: TGTGCCAGCTCACCGACCGGGGGAGAGAACACCGGGGAGCTGTTTTTT. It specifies CASSPTGGENTGELFF.

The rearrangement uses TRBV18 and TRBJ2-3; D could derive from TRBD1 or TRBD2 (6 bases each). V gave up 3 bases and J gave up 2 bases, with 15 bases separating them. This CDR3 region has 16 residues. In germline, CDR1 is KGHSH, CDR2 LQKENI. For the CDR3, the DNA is TGTGCCAGCTCACCGAGGGGGGCAATCAACACAGATACGCAGTATTTT. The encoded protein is CASSPRGAINTDTQYF.

CDR3 coding DNA: TGCGCCAGCAGCTTAGGACAGGAAAACAATGAGCAGTTCTTC. Translating gives CASSLGQENNEQFF. The J gene is TRBJ2-1, the V gene TRBV5-1; 7 nucleotides match TRBD1. Per the germline V gene, CDR1 is SGHRS and CDR2 is YFSETQ. With 2 bases clipped from V and 5 bases from J, the junction kept 4 bases outside the gene matches. The length of the CDR3 is 14 residues.

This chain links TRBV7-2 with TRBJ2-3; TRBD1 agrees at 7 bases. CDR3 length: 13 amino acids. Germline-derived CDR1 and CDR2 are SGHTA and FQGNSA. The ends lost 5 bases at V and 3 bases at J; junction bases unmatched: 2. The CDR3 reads CASSATGTDTQYF. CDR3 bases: TGTGCCAGCAGCGCGACAGGGACAGATACGCAGTATTTT.

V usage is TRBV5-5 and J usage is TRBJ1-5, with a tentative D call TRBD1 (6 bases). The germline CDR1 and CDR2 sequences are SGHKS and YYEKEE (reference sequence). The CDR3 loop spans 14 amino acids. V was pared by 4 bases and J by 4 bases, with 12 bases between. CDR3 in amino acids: CASSPDRKNQPQHF. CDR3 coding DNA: TGTGCCAGCAGCCCGGACAGAAAGAATCAGCCCCAGCATTTT.

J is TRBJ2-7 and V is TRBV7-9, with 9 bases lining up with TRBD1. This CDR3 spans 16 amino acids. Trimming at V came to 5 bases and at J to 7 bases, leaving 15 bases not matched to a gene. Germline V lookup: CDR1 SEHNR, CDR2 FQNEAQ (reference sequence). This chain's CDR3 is CASSPRLGTGTGEQYF. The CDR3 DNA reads TGTGCCAGCAGCCCCCGGTTAGGGACAGGGACCGGGGAGCAGTACTTC.

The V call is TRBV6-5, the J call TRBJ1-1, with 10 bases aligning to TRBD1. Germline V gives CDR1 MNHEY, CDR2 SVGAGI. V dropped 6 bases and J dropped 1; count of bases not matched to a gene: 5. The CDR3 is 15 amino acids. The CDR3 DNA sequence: TGTGCCAGCAGAAAAGGGACAGGGGAGAACACTGAAGCTTTCTTT. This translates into CASRKGTGENTEAFF.

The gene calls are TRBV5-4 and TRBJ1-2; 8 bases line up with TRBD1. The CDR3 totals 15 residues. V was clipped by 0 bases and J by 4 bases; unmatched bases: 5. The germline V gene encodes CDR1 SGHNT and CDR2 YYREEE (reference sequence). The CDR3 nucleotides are TGTGCCAGCAGCTTGGTTGGTGGGACAGGCTATGGCTACACCTTC. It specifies CASSLVGGTGYGYTF.

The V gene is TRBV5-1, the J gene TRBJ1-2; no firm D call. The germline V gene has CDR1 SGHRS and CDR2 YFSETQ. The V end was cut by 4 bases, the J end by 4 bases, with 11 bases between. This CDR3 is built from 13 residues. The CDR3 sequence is CASSPDVGYGYTF. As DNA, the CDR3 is TGCGCCAGCAGCCCCGACGTGGGCTATGGCTACACCTTC.

The chain's CDR3 is CASRLSGLRYEQYF. The CDR3 nucleotides are TGTGCCAGCAGGCTAAGTGGACTCCGCTACGAGCAGTACTTC. The chain combines TRBV13 with TRBJ2-7; possible D gene TRBD2, 5 bases. V was cut by 6 bases and J by 3 bases, with 15 bases left in between. The CDR3 loop spans 14 amino acids. CDR1 and CDR2 (germline): PRHDT, FYEKMQ (reference sequence).